The present entry profiles one TCR beta chain with its context. Its antigen remains undetermined. No base quality values were provided; no much bigger clone lies one nucleotide off. This specimen belongs to a study of OX40 agonist ivuxolimab in advanced cancers. Notes on the research overall: Ivuxolimab was a fully human IgG2 agonistic monoclonal antibody targeting the costimulatory receptor OX40 (CD134). Intravenous ivuxolimab was administered to patients every 2 weeks at six dose levels: 0.01, 0.1, 0.3, 1.5, 3 and 10 mg/kg. Among the 52 dose-escalation patients, some 20 had hepatocellular carcinoma, roughly 15 melanoma, 9 renal cell carcinoma and 9 head and neck cancer. In the dose-escalation cohort, nearly 85% of patients were male, and the mean age was 60 years with a range of roughly 23 to 79. Patients were allowed to have had prior anti-PD-1, anti-PD-L1 or anti-CTLA-4 therapy, and 40% of the dose-escalation patients had previously received checkpoint inhibitors. Three dose-escalation patients achieved partial responses, one with hepatocellular carcinoma and two with cutaneous melanoma. The point of sequencing TCRbeta in the periphery was to test whether ivuxolimab changed TCR sequence diversity and drove clonal T-cell expansion. The paper reports the monotherapy dose-escalation portion (N of about 54 patients) of the phase I ivuxolimab trial.

Its CDR3 holds 13 amino acids, cysteine through phenylalanine. Only CDR3 DNA remains: 39 bases, in frame from the first base. The germline V gene supplies CDR1 SGHVS and CDR2 FQNEAQ. Deletion took 6 bases off V and 0 bases off J, with a span of 7 bases between the germline ends. The trial excluded patients who had a history of autoimmune disease or were on systemic immunosuppression. Peripheral blood for TCR sequencing was collected from all dose cohorts at baseline, on cycle 4 day 1, and on cycle 7 day 1. Samples were obtained from an open-label, multicenter, first-in-human phase I dose-escalation trial of ivuxolimab. The trial enrolled adults with locally advanced or metastatic head and neck squamous cell, hepatocellular, melanoma or renal cell carcinoma. CD4+ and CD8+ T cells were sorted separately from peripheral blood before TCR sequencing. Broader findings and caveats from the paper: Partial responders in the 0.1-3.0 mg/kg groups had among the lowest normalized peripheral clonal expansion, especially among CD8+ T cells. On average, CD8+ T cells showed more expanded clones than CD4+ T cells after ivuxolimab. Low levels of normalized T-cell clonal expansion were also seen in some nonresponding patients. The antigen specificity of the clonally expanded peripheral T cells was not determined. At doses of 0.1 to 3.0 mg/kg, clonal expansion of both CD4+ and CD8+ T cells in blood was seen between baseline and week 6.

Genomic DNA was extracted from sorted cells for sequencing of the TCRbeta CDR3 region. The immunoSEQ Assay was used for sequencing of TCRbeta CDR3 regions. TCRdb provides this immuneACCESS table in a form limited to in-frame rearrangements. Some clones are lacking; in checked studies, under half of them reflect an unresolved V gene, and why the rest are absent is not known. Within this sample are about 74,000 clones, with about 79% of them counted one time only. The top ten constitute around 1.6% of the sample. Sequencing was performed on CD4+ or CD8+ T cells sorted from blood, taken in a trial of the OX40 agonist ivuxolimab. This sequence originates from an adult with an advanced solid tumor such as melanoma, head and neck, liver or kidney cancer. This chain is built from TRBV7-8 and TRBJ2-3, with the D gene not clear enough to name. The CDR3 protein: CASSTGSTDTQYF. The base sequence is TGTGCCAGCAGTACCGGGAGCACAGATACGCAGTATTTT.